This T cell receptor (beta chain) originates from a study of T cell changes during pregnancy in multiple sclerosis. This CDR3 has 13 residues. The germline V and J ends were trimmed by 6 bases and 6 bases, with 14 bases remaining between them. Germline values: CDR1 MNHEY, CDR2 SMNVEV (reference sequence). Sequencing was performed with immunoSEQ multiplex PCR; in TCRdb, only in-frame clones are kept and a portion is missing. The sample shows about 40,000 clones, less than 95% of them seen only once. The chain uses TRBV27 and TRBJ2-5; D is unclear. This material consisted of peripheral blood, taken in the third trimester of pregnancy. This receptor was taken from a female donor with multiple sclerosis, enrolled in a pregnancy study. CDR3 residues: CASSVTLLKTQYF. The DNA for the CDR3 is TGTGCCAGCAGCGTGACTCTCCTTAAGACCCAGTACTTC.